Listed below are T cell receptor beta chains from one sample, sequenced in a study of STAT3 mutations in large granular lymphocyte leukemia. Libraries were prepared by immunoSEQ multiplex PCR; TCRdb keeps only in-frame clonotypes and omits some of them. The repertoire holds around 13,000 clones, with 81% as singletons. The sequencing sample was made of peripheral blood mononuclear cells. Source of these receptors: a man aged 55 to 69 with T-cell large granular lymphocyte leukemia. Some clones in this sample may be carry-over from other donors' samples. CDR3s include the opening cysteine and the closing phenylalanine or tryptophan. D genes are given only for firm matches. Size is omitted from some rows. Given values are once, few, many or a class for expanded clones.

cdr3_nt cdr3_aa j_call v_call clone_size d_call cdr3_length
TGTGCCAGCAGCCCACGGGACAGGGTGCCAGATACGCAGTATTTT CASSPRDRVPDTQYF TRBJ2-3 TRBV6-4 . TRBD1 15
TGTGCCAGCAGTCCTCAGGCTTCTCTCGGAAACACCATATATTTT CASSPQASLGNTIYF TRBJ1-3 TRBV28 few . 15
TGTGCCAGCTCACCACCGGCCAGTGAAAAACTGTTTTTT CASSPPASEKLFF TRBJ1-4 TRBV18 . . 13
TGTGCCAGCAGTCTTGGGGGAGCATCTTGGGGCTACACCTTC CASSLGGASWGYTF TRBJ1-2 TRBV28 once . 14
TGTGCCAGCAGTTTTAGCACTAACTACGAGCAGTACTTC CASSFSTNYEQYF TRBJ2-7 TRBV7-8 . . 13
TGTGCCAGCAGCGTAGGACTAGCCGGAGCAGGCAATGAGCAGTTCTTC CASSVGLAGAGNEQFF TRBJ2-1 TRBV9 . TRBD2 16
TGTGCCAGCTCGCCCCAAGCGGGGGGTCAGCCCCAGCATTTT CASSPQAGGQPQHF TRBJ1-5 TRBV18 . . 14
TGCGCCAGCAGCTTGGATGGGCGCAACTACAATGAGCAGTTCTTC CASSLDGRNYNEQFF TRBJ2-1 TRBV5-1 . . 15
TGCGCCAGCAGCCTTGACCCGGGACAGGGGCTTCAGCCCCAGCATTTT CASSLDPGQGLQPQHF TRBJ1-5 TRBV5-1 . TRBD1 16
TGTGCCAGCAGTGGTGGGGAACTTTATAATTCACCCCTCCACTTT CASSGGELYNSPLHF TRBJ1-6 TRBV6-1 medium-sized . 15
TGTGCCAGCAGCTTAGATACTAGCGGGAACTACGAGCAGTACTTC CASSLDTSGNYEQYF TRBJ2-7 TRBV7-2 . TRBD2 15
TGCGCCAGCAGCCTGACGGGGCCTGGGAACGAGCAGTACTTC CASSLTGPGNEQYF TRBJ2-7 TRBV5-1 . . 14
TGTGCCAGCAGCCCTGACCCGGGGTGGGAGGGCATTCAGTACTTC CASSPDPGWEGIQYF TRBJ2-4 TRBV7-9 . TRBD2 15
TGTGCCTGGAGTGTACTACTGGGGGATCAGCCCCAGCATTTT CAWSVLLGDQPQHF TRBJ1-5 TRBV30 . . 14
TGCGCCAGCAGCTCGGACGCGGGAGGTGGGGACGAGCAGTACTTC CASSSDAGGGDEQYF TRBJ2-7 TRBV5-1 . TRBD2 15
TGCGCCAGCAGCCAGTCGGCAGGGGCCCTCTACGAGCAGTACTTC CASSQSAGALYEQYF TRBJ2-7 TRBV4-3 . . 15
TGCGCCAGCAGCTTGTTAGCGGCCCCAGATACGCAGTATTTT CASSLLAAPDTQYF TRBJ2-3 TRBV5-1 . . 14
TGCGCCAGCAACGACCGTCCAGGGGGCATGAACACTGAAGCTTTCTTT CASNDRPGGMNTEAFF TRBJ1-1 TRBV4-1 few TRBD1 16
TGTGCCAGTAGAACGGGGGGATTTCCCTACGAGCAGTACTTC CASRTGGFPYEQYF TRBJ2-7 TRBV19 few TRBD2 14
TGTGCCAGCTCACCACCGTTGGGGACGGTTCCCCGCGAGCAGTACTTC CASSPPLGTVPREQYF TRBJ2-7 TRBV18 . . 16
TGCGCCAGCAGCCCCACGGGACCCTCCTCTGGAAACACCATATATTTT CASSPTGPSSGNTIYF TRBJ1-3 TRBV5-1 . . 16
TGCGCCAGCAGCTTCTTGGGACAGGGAGAAAGTTCTGGAAACACCATATATTTT CASSFLGQGESSGNTIYF TRBJ1-3 TRBV5-1 . TRBD1 18
TGTGCCATCAGTGAGTCGTACTACACTGAAGCTTTCTTT CAISESYYTEAFF TRBJ1-1 TRBV10-3 . . 13
TGCAGCGTTTCTCTCGTCCCGGGACAGGGAACTACCTACAATGAGCAGTTCTTC CSVSLVPGQGTTYNEQFF TRBJ2-1 TRBV29-1 . TRBD1 18
TGCGCCAGCAGCCAAGAAGGGCTTCTGAACACTGAAGCTTTCTTT CASSQEGLLNTEAFF TRBJ1-1 TRBV4-3 once . 15
TGCGCCAGCAGCCAGGAGCCGACAGTTAGCTCCTACAATGAGCAGTTCTTC CASSQEPTVSSYNEQFF TRBJ2-1 TRBV4-1 . . 17
TGCGCCAGCAGCCAAGAGGGAGGAGCTAACTATGGCTACACCTTC CASSQEGGANYGYTF TRBJ1-2 TRBV4-1 . . 15
TGTGCCAGCAGCCCACCGGACGGGGGGCCCCAGCATTTT CASSPPDGGPQHF TRBJ1-5 TRBV5-6 few . 13
TGTGCTAGTGAGGGCCCCGATGGTTCACCCCTCCACTTT CASEGPDGSPLHF TRBJ1-6 TRBV12-5 once . 13
TGTGCCAGCAGCTCCGATCGTATCGCAGATACGCAGTATTTT CASSSDRIADTQYF TRBJ2-3 TRBV7-2 . . 14
TGTGCCAGCAGCTTGCAAGCGGGAGGGGGCGAGACCCAGTACTTC CASSLQAGGGETQYF TRBJ2-5 TRBV5-4 . TRBD2 15
TGTGCCAGCAGCTCGAGACAGGGCTTAAGTGAAGCTTTCTTT CASSSRQGLSEAFF TRBJ1-1 TRBV7-9 . TRBD1 14
TGCGCCAGCAGCCAAGTTTTACAGGGCTCACCCCTCCACTTT CASSQVLQGSPLHF TRBJ1-6 TRBV4-3 . . 14
TGCAGTGGACTAGCGGGGGGGTGGGAGTATTTT CSGLAGGWEYF TRBJ2-3 TRBV20-1 . TRBD2 11
TGCGCCAGCAACCGGGACAGGGGCCGCCCGGGGGAAGAGACCCAGTACTTC CASNRDRGRPGEETQYF TRBJ2-5 TRBV5-1 few TRBD1 17
TGCGCCAGCAGCCAAGACTCGGCAGGGATTAACACTGAAGCTTTCTTT CASSQDSAGINTEAFF TRBJ1-1 TRBV4-1 . . 16
TGTGCCAGCAGCGTCGCCGGGACCCCGACCAGCGGGGAGCTGTTTTTT CASSVAGTPTSGELFF TRBJ2-2 TRBV9 . . 16